These 13 T cell receptor beta chains came from one sample sequenced in a study of Graves' ophthalmopathy and Graves' hyperthyroidism. The study amplified TCR beta CDR3 regions using RNA transcripts. HTBI primers served in a first-round RT-PCR, which a second-round multiplex PCR followed. TCRdb redid the calling of the multiplex PCR reads with MiXCR, one entry per CDR3 protein. The data contain about half a million distinct CDR3 sequences, 13% to 15% of them singletons. The sequencing sample was made of blood. The receptors here all came from a woman aged 25 to 39 with Graves' ophthalmopathy.

With regard to this clonotype: This may come from a read error, since a much larger clone is one base off. The chain combines TRBV12-3 or TRBV12-4 with TRBJ1-3; D is possibly TRBD1 (5 bases). The CDR3 spans 14 residues. CDR3 sequence: CASNLEGTGNTIYF. The CDR3 region has the DNA TGTGCCAGCAATTTAGAGGGGACCGGAAACACCATATATTTT.

This clonotype was found many times. The J gene is TRBJ2-7, the V gene TRBV2; TRBD2 agrees at 10 bases. V shed 5 bases, J shed 0 bases, and the junction held 4 bases outside the gene matches. The length of the CDR3 is 15 residues. Germline lookup yields CDR1 SNHLY and CDR2 FYNNEI. CDR3 region: CASSSSGRPSYEQYF. The CDR3 region has the DNA TGTGCCAGCAGTAGTAGCGGGAGGCCCTCCTACGAGCAGTACTTC.

This clonotype was detected ten times or more. CDR3 in amino acids: CASSGGQLSSYNSPLHF. CDR3 coding DNA: TGTGCCAGCAGTGGGGGACAGTTGAGCTCCTATAATTCACCCCTCCACTTT. The J gene is TRBJ1-6, the V gene TRBV28; TRBD1 matches 7 bases. The CDR3 is made up of 17 amino acids. Germline lookup yields CDR1 MDHEN and CDR2 SYDVKM. V was clipped by 5 bases and J by 0 bases; unmatched bases: 7.

This clonotype was seen ten or more times. The V gene is TRBV28, the J gene TRBJ2-7; D is unresolved. The germline CDR1 and CDR2 sequences are MDHEN and SYDVKM. The CDR3 runs 12 residues. The chain's CDR3 is CGVAPSSYEQYF. Here the CDR3 DNA reads TGTGGGGTGGCTCCTAGCTCCTACGAGCAGTACTTC.

Many counts were recorded for this clonotype. This sequence joins TRBV15 and TRBJ2-2; tentative D call: TRBD1 (5 bases). Trimming pared 0 bases from V and 2 bases from J, leaving 10 bases between. The germline V gene encodes CDR1 LNHNV and CDR2 YYDKDF (reference sequence). The CDR3 loop spans 16 amino acids. In DNA form, the CDR3 reads TGTGCCACCAGCAGAGATCCGGACATTAACACCGGGGAGCTGTTTTTT. Its protein is CATSRDPDINTGELFF.

The chain couples TRBV6-1 to TRBJ1-5; D is undetermined. Germline CDR1 and CDR2: MNHNS and SASEGT. CDR3 length: 13 amino acids. Deletions cut 6 bases from V and 2 bases from J, with 8 bases between. Written as DNA, the CDR3 is TGTGCCAGCAGGGTTGGGGGCAATCAGCCCCAGCATTTT. It is translated as CASRVGGNQPQHF.

This clonotype has a single count. A clone one base away is much larger, so this may be a read error. The chain employs TRBV6-4 and TRBJ2-2; 9 bases match TRBD1. Germline-derived CDR1 and CDR2 are MRHNA and SNTAGT. The CDR3 contains 15 residues. DNA for the CDR3: TGTACCAGCAGTGAACAGGGGGCCAGCACCGGGGAGCTGTTTTTT. This sequence encodes CTSSEQGASTGELFF.

This clonotype has only a few counts. The chain combines TRBV30 with TRBJ1-1; TRBD1 matches at 7 bases. Germline V lookup: CDR1 GTSNPN, CDR2 SVGIG (reference sequence). V trimming: 5 bases; J trimming: 1 base; junction bases outside the gene matches: 7. The CDR3 sequence is 14 residues long. CDR3 amino acids: CAWRTGTANTEAFF. In DNA, the CDR3 is TGTGCCTGGCGAACCGGGACAGCGAACACTGAAGCTTTCTTT.

This clonotype was observed a few times. The chain is built from TRBV30 and TRBJ1-6; maybe TRBD1 (6 bases). With 2 bases removed from V and 7 bases from J, the gap between germline ends came to 12 bases. The CDR3 extends over 14 amino acids. Germline V gives CDR1 GTSNPN, CDR2 SVGIG (reference sequence). CDR3 in amino acids: CAWSWGQGNSPLHF. The CDR3 DNA reads TGTGCCTGGAGTTGGGGGCAGGGGAATTCACCCCTCCACTTT.

The V gene is TRBV6-5, the J gene TRBJ2-5; perhaps TRBD2 as D (7 bases). CDR1 and CDR2 from the germline V gene are MNHEY and SVGAGI. Trimming took 5 bases from V and 1 from J, leaving 17 bases between them. This CDR3 region has 16 residues. CDR3 in DNA: TGTGCCAGCAGTCTCCTCGGCGGGGGCCGCCAAGAGACCCAGTACTTC. This translates into CASSLLGGGRQETQYF.

This clonotype was detected ten times or more. The rearrangement joins TRBV28 to TRBJ1-5, with a weak D call TRBD1 (5 bases). V shed 7 bases and J shed 2 bases, with 21 bases lying between them. The CDR3 covers 17 residues. Germline CDR1 reads MDHEN; CDR2 reads SYDVKM. For the CDR3, the DNA is TGTGCCAGCAACCCCAGCCTAGTGGGGACCCGCAATCAGCCCCAGCATTTT. Protein sequence: CASNPSLVGTRNQPQHF.

This clonotype was seen ten or more times. The J gene is TRBJ2-7, the V gene TRBV20-1; a possible D gene is TRBD1 (6 bases). The V and J ends lost 3 bases and 1 base respectively, with 10 bases between them. In germline, CDR1 is DFQATT, CDR2 SNEGSKA (reference sequence). The CDR3 loop spans 13 amino acids. CDR3 sequence reads: CSARRDTSYEQYF. The CDR3 region has the DNA TGCAGTGCTAGGAGGGACACGTCCTACGAGCAGTACTTC.

This clonotype appeared many times. The chain employs TRBV11-2 and TRBJ1-2, with a tentative D call TRBD1 (6 bases). Per germline, CDR1 SGHAT and CDR2 FQNNGV. V gave up 4 bases and J gave up 8 bases, with 14 bases separating them. CDR3 size: 13 residues. CDR3 amino acids: CASSSTGLIGYTF. In DNA, the CDR3 is TGTGCCAGCAGCTCTACAGGGCTTATAGGCTACACCTTC.